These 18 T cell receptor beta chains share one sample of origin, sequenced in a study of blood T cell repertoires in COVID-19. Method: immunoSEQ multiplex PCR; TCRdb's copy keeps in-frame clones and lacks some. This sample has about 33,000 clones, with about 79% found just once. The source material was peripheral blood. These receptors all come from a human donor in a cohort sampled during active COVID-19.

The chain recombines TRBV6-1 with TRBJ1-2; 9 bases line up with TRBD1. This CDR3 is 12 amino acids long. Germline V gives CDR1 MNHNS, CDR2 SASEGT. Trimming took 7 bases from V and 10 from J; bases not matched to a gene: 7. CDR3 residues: CASTGGQGFYTF. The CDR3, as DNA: TGTGCCAGCACGGGCGGACAGGGGTTCTACACCTTC.

CDR3 coding DNA: TGTGCCAGCGTGCGACTAGCGTGGGAGACCCAGTACTTC. Its translation is CASVRLAWETQYF. V usage is TRBV6-5 and J usage is TRBJ2-5; 8 bases agree with TRBD2. With 8 bases clipped from V and 5 bases from J, the junction kept 7 bases outside the gene matches. Germline V gene data show CDR1 as MNHEY and CDR2 as SVGAGI. The CDR3 loop spans 13 amino acids.

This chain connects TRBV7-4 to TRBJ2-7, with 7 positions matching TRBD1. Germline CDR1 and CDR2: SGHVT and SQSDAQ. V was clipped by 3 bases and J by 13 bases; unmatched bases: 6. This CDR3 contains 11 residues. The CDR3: CASSLGDSEYF. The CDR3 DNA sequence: TGTGCCAGCAGCTTGGGGGACAGCGAATACTTC.

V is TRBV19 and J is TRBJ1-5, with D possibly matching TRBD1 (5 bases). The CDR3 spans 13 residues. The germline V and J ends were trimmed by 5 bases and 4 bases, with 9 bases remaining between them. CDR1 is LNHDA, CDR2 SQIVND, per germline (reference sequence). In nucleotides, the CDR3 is TGTGCCAGTAGTTGGGGACTGAATCAGCCCCAGCATTTT. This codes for CASSWGLNQPQHF.

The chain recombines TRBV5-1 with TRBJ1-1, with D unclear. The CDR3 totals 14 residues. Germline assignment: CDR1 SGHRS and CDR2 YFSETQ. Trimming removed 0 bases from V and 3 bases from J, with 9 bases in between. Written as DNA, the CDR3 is TGCGCCAGCAGCTTGGCCGTAGTGGACACTGAAGCTTTCTTT. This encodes CASSLAVVDTEAFF.

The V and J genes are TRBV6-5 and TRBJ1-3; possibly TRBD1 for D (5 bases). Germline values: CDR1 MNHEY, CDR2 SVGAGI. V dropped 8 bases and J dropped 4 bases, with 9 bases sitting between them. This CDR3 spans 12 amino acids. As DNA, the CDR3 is TGTGCCAGCGGGGGGGTGGGAAACACCATATATTTT. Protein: CASGGVGNTIYF.

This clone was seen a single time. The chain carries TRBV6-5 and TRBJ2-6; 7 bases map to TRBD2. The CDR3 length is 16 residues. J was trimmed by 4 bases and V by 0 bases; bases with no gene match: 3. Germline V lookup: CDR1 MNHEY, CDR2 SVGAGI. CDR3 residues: CASSYSAGVGANVLTF. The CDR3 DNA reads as TGTGCCAGCAGTTACTCGGCGGGGGTCGGGGCCAACGTCCTGACTTTC.

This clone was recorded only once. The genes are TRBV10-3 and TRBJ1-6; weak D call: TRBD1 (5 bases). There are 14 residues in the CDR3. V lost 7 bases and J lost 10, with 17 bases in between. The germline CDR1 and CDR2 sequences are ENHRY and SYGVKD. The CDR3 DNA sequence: TGTGCCATCAACCGGGGGACCAGCGAATCACCCCTCCACTTT. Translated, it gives CAINRGTSESPLHF.

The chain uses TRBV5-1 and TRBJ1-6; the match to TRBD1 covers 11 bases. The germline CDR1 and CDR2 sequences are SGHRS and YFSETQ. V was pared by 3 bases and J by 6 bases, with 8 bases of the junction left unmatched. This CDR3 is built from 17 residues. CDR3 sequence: CASSSRRDRGGNSPLHF. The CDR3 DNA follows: TGCGCCAGCAGCTCAAGAAGGGACAGGGGGGGTAATTCACCCCTCCACTTT. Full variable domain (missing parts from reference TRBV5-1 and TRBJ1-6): KAGVTQTPRYLIKTRGQQVTLSCSPISGHRSVSWYQQTPGQGLQFLFEYFSETQRNKGNFPGRFSGRQFSNSRSEMNVSTLELGDSALYLCASSSRRDRGGNSPLHFGNGTRLTVT.

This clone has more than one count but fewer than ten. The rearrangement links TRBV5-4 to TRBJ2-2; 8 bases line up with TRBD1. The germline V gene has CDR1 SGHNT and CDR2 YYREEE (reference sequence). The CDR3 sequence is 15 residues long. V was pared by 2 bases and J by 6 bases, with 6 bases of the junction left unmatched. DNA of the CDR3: TGTGCCAGCAGCTTCGGACAGGGTGGGGCCGGGGAGCTGTTTTTT. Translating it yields CASSFGQGGAGELFF.

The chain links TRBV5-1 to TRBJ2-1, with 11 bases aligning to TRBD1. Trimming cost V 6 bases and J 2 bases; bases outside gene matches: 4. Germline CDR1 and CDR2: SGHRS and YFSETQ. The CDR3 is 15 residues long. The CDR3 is CASKTGQGAYNEQFF. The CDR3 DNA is TGCGCCAGCAAAACGGGACAGGGGGCCTACAATGAGCAGTTCTTC.

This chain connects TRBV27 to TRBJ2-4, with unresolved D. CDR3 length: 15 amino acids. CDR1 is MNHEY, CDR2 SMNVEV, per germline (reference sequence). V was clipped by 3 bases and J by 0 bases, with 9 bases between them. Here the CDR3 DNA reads TGTGCCAGCAGTTTTCGATCTAGAGCCAAAAACATTCAGTACTTC. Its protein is CASSFRSRAKNIQYF.

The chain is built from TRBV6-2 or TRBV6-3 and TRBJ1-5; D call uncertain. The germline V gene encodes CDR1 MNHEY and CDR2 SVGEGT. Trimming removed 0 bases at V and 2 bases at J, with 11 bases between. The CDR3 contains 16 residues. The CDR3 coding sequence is TGTGCCAGCAGTTACTCGAAGGCGGCCGGCAATCAGCCCCAGCATTTT. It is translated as CASSYSKAAGNQPQHF.

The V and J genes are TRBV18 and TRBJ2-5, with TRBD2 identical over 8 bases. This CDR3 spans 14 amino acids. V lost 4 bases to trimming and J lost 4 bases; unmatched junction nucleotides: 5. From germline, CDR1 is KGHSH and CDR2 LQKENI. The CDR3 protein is CASSQSAGVETQYF. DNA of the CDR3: TGTGCCAGCTCACAGTCAGCGGGGGTAGAGACCCAGTACTTC.

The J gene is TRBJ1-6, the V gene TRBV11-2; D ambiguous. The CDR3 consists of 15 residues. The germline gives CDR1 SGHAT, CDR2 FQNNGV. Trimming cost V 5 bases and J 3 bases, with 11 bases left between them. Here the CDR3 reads CASSENSGYNSPLHF. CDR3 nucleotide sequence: TGTGCCAGCAGCGAAAATTCGGGCTATAATTCACCCCTCCACTTT.

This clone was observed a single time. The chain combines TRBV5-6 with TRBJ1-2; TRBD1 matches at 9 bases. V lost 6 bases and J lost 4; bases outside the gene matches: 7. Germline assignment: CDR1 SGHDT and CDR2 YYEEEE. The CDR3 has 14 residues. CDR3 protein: CASIATGGSYGYTF. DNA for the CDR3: TGTGCCAGCATCGCCACAGGGGGCTCCTATGGCTACACCTTC.

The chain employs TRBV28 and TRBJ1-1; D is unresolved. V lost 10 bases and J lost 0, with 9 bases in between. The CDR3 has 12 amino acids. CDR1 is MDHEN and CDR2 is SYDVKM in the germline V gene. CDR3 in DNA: TGTGCCACCCGGCAGGTGAACACTGAAGCTTTCTTT. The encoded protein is CATRQVNTEAFF. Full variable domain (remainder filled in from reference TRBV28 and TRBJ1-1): DVKVTQSSRYLVKRTGEKVFLECVQDMDHENMFWYRQDPGLGLRLIYFSYDVKMKEKGDIPEGYSVSREKKERFSLILESASTNQTSMYLCATRQVNTEAFFGQGTRLTVV.

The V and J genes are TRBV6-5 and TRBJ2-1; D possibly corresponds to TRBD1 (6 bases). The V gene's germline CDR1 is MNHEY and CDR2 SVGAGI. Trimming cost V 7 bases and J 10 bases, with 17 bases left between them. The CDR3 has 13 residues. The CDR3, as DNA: TGTGCCAGCACGGACAGCTCGGAGGTGGAGCAGTTCTTC. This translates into CASTDSSEVEQFF.